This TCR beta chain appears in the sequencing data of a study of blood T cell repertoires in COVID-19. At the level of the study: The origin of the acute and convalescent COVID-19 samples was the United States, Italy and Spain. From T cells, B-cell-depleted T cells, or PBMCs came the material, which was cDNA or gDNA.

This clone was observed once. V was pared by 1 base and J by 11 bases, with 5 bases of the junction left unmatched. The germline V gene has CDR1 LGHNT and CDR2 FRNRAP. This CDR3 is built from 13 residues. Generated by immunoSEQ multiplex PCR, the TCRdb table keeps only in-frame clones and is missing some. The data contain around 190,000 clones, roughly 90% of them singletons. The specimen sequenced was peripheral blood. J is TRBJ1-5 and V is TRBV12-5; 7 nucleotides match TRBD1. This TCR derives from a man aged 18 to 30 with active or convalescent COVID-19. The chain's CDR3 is CASGLDTGESQHF. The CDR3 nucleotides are TGTGCTAGTGGTTTGGACACAGGGGAATCCCAGCATTTT.